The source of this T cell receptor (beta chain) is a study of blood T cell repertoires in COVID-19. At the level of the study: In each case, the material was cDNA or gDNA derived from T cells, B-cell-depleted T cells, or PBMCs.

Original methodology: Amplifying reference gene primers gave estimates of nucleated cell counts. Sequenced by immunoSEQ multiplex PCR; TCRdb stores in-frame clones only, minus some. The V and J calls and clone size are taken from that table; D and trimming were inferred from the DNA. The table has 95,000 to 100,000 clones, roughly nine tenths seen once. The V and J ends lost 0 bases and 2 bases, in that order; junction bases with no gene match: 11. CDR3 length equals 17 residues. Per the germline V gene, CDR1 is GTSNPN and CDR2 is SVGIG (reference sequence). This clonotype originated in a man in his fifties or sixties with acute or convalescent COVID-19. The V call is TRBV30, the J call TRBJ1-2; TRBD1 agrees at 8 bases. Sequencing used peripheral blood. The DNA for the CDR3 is TGTGCCTGGAGTGTACCAGGGGGCCGAAACTCGAACTATGGCTACACCTTC. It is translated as CAWSVPGGRNSNYGYTF.